Reported below is one TCR beta chain. The table lists this clonotype with many counts. This clone's antigen is unknown. No qualities accompany the bases; no much larger clone lies one base away. This entry is derived from a study of T cells in Graves' hyperthyroidism and ophthalmopathy (dated by TCRdb to about 2019). Regarding the complete study: Peripheral blood samples were taken at the time of initial diagnosis, prior to any treatment. To identify TCR V-J signatures that set the groups apart, the researchers used a discovery cohort of 90 to 100 patients, made up of around 40 with Graves' ophthalmopathy and some 58 with stable Graves' hyperthyroidism. Whether ophthalmopathy could be predicted prospectively was tested in an independent validation cohort made up of approximately 19 hyperthyroidism patients plus 17 patients who later progressed to ophthalmopathy. The 75 to 100 discovery patients were divided at random into training and test sets in a 7:3 ratio. In several Graves' hyperthyroidism patients, the study also compared T-cell repertoires from thyroid tissue with T-cell repertoires from blood. After sampling, hyperthyroidism patients received methimazole starting at 30 mg daily, and ophthalmopathy patients received high-dose intravenous methylprednisolone. The paper describes TCR Vbeta CDR3 sequencing of 135 peripheral blood samples, made up of some 40 ophthalmopathy patients, more than 70 hyperthyroidism patients and roughly 17 progressor patients. Overall results and qualifications from the work: In validation, the model predicted progression to ophthalmopathy with approximately 71% sensitivity and about 73% specificity, a median of around 6.6 months before onset. No statistical method was used to fix the sample size in advance, and group allocation was not hidden from the investigators. In cross-validation, a model built on a 13 V-J signature told ophthalmopathy apart from stable hyperthyroidism with approximately 90% sensitivity and about 81% specificity, and in testing the same model reached 80%/75%. Blood samples also contained most of the expanded thyroid clonotypes (frequency above 0.001), which suggests that blood repertoires may reflect thyroid immune responses.

V is shortened by 4 bases, J by 4 bases, and the region joining them spans 14 bases. The germline V gene yields SGHRS for CDR1 and YFSETQ for CDR2. Taken from cysteine to phenylalanine, the CDR3 has 14 residues. This entry keeps only the CDR3 DNA: 42 bases, framed from base 1. TCR beta CDR3 regions were amplified from RNA transcripts. The first round of RT-PCR for the TCR CDR3 was performed with the HTBI primer set and the Qiagen OneStep RT-PCR kit. Libraries were constructed in a second round of multiplex PCR, after which size selection and purification were carried out. Sequencing of the libraries was done on an Illumina HiSeq2000 using paired-end 100 bp reads. Per the original workflow: Raw data were processed with SOAPnuke, discarding reads with adapters, uncalled bases, mean Phred below 15, or no exact constant-primer or identifier match. High-quality paired reads were merged using COPE v1.2.5, and each unique nucleotide sequence was defined as a clonotype. MiTCR v1.1 was used to align the clonotypes against IMGT TRBV, TRBD and TRBJ reference segments. Analysis was restricted to V-J combinations with a frequency above 0.0001, which covered 99.2% of repertoires. A TCS score was defined as the ratio between F50 (clonal expansion) and ExV (chaos), using BLOSUM62-based TCRdist between CDR3 peptides within each V-J. Welch's t-statistics and random forest reduced several hundred V-J features to 10 to 15, which were used in a naive Bayes classifier (R e1071). TCRdb reprocessing: public reads trimmed at Q25 with fastp, clones called with MiXCR, in-frame beta chains kept. One record per CDR3 amino acid sequence lists the most common genes and DNA. The V and J calls reflect TCRdb's pipeline rather than the authors' work. Present in this sample are around 340,000 distinct CDR3 sequences, around 20% of which were seen just once. Jointly, the top ten make up 50% of the sample.

A patient counted as having stable Graves' hyperthyroidism if no progression to ophthalmopathy occurred over 18 months of follow-up. Hyperthyroidism patients were newly diagnosed, had a disease duration of under 2 months, and were aged 18 to 65 years. Patients with uncontrolled infections, other autoimmune diseases, pregnancy or lactation were excluded. Diagnoses were based on clinical symptoms, serum thyroxine and TRAb, thyroid ultrasound and orbital computed tomography. PBMCs were isolated from about 9 ml of fresh peripheral blood by Ficoll-Paque density gradient centrifugation. Total RNA was extracted using Trizol reagent, and RNA quality was assessed on an Agilent 2100 Bioanalyzer.

This sequence was found in a woman between 50 and 59 years old with Graves' hyperthyroidism. Sequencing was done on a sample of blood. The V and J genes are TRBV5-1 and TRBJ1-2; a tentative D call is TRBD1 (5 bases match). The nucleotide sequence is TGCGCCAGCAGCCGGGGGGTGGGCGGCTATGGCTACACCTTC. Its protein product is CASSRGVGGYGYTF.